This entry features one TCR beta chain sequence. Its antigen is not identified. Donors were nominally healthy when sampled, though unrecorded immune exposures were likely. The record originates from a study of cytomegalovirus exposure and HLA in healthy donors. Study-wide results and limits: Earlier analysis looked at TCR beta V segments, and most were productive about 90% or about 30% of the time. The availability of immune exposure information extended only to CMV serostatus. Many donors shared some public TCRs, even though most TCR sequences were rare.

The CDR3 loop spans 19 amino acids. Trimming removed 5 bases at V and 4 bases at J, with 27 bases between. Germline V gives CDR1 SGHVS, CDR2 FQNEAQ. The PCR was carried out with 60 Vbeta primers and 13 Jbeta primers. Produced via immunoSEQ multiplex PCR; TCRdb's table is partial and in-frame only. The sample shows about 100,000 clones, around 85% of them seen only once. The chain carries TRBV7-8 and TRBJ2-1, with a tentative D call TRBD2 (6 bases). The clonotype comes from a man aged 25-40 years in good health and CMV-seronegative. The sequenced sample consisted of PBMCs. The CDR3 DNA reads as TGTGCCAGCAGCCTCTGGGGTCGGGGGAAAGGAGCCGCGTACAATGAGCAGTTCTTC. Its protein product is CASSLWGRGKGAAYNEQFF.